This TCR beta chain was observed in a study of breast tumors, draining lymph nodes, adjacent tissues. Study-wide findings and caveats: Tumors had less TCR diversity than lymph nodes, more than nontumor tissue. The data were judged consistent with most tumor T cells coming from lymph node and expanding in tumor. Compared with basal-like, luminal-like tumors shared significantly more repertoire with nontumor tissue. Data only fit, rather than demonstrated, lymph node origin of most tumor T cells.

TCRdb ran MiXCR on the multiplex PCR reads and lists one entry per CDR3 protein. The sample shows under 25,000 distinct CDR3 sequences, about 40% of them seen only once. At least ten counts were recorded for this clonotype. What it recognizes is unknown. The sequencing input was breast tumor tissue. The sequence came from a female donor with breast cancer. Some clones in this sample may be carry-over from other donors' samples.

The CDR3 spells CASSPADRVYGYTF. The CDR3, as DNA: TGTGCCAGCTCACCAGCGGACAGGGTATATGGCTACACCTTC. The J gene is TRBJ1-2, the V gene TRBV18, with 8 nucleotides matching TRBD1. Germline V gene data show CDR1 as KGHSH and CDR2 as LQKENI. There are 14 residues in the CDR3. After removal of 2 bases from V and 5 bases from J, the junction contained 4 bases not matched to a gene.